A selection of T cell receptor beta chains follows, all from one sample in a study of beta chain features in type 1 diabetes. Data came from immunoSEQ multiplex PCR; TCRdb stores just in-frame clones and leaves some out. The sample comprises hundreds of thousands of clones, approximately 11% of which are singletons, and about 0.018% rests with the top ten. The sequenced sample was naive CD4+ T cells from blood. These receptor sequences come from a man aged 30 to 45 with type 1 diabetes. Each CDR3 is given without its conserved first and last residue. Each record gives: CDR3 length, J gene, V gene, CDR3 protein.

11	TRBJ1-5	TRBV7-2	ASSFQGMQPQH
13	TRBJ2-1	TRBV5-4	ASRRVAGGRGEQF
10	TRBJ1-4	TRBV2	ASSERDRALL
13	TRBJ1-5	TRBV2	ASSHPDSFNQPQH
12	TRBJ2-1	TRBV18	ASSPLGQGFEQF
12	TRBJ1-5	TRBV4-3	ASSPQRGVQPQH
14	TRBJ2-3	TRBV7-9	ASSHGLAGGTDTQY
12	TRBJ1-1	TRBV7-9	ASSAGQGNTEAF
14	TRBJ2-6	TRBV5-1	ASSSTTGTGANVLT
14	TRBJ1-2	TRBV5-4	ASSLPVGQGTAGYT
9	TRBJ1-4	TRBV29-1	SVSINEKLF
11	TRBJ2-5	TRBV5-1	ASSLVGQGAQY
11	TRBJ1-5	TRBV6-6	ASSYPGGQPQH
11	TRBJ2-3	TRBV7-2	ASSFLQRPTQY
15	TRBJ2-7	TRBV4-2	ASSRADVGTGIREQY
12	TRBJ1-2	TRBV30	AWSVFTGGDGYT
12	TRBJ1-2	TRBV7-8	ASSWQGANYGYT
13	TRBJ1-4	TRBV7-9	ASSFSTGTNEKLF
12	TRBJ1-3	TRBV30	AWGGQGSGNTIY
15	TRBJ2-7	TRBV14	ASSQRLTGTGPYEQY
11	TRBJ2-7	TRBV25-1	ASRDTNAYEQY
11	TRBJ2-7	TRBV19	ASRPETGGEQY
12	TRBJ2-7	TRBV10-3	ATKSTLTEGEQY
13	TRBJ1-1	TRBV2	ASSPAGVRNTEAF
14	TRBJ2-2	TRBV5-4	ASSRGGAANTGELF
14	TRBJ2-1	TRBV5-1	ASSLETSGDGDEQF
11	TRBJ2-3	TRBV2	ASSAGLTDTQY
11	TRBJ1-1	TRBV29-1	SVTGRENTEAF
12	TRBJ1-1	TRBV19	ASSTWTANTEAF
10	TRBJ2-2	TRBV4-2	ASSLRGGELF
13	TRBJ2-5	TRBV6-5	ASTHRGSGGETQY
14	TRBJ2-5	TRBV5-1	ASSSTGTSRGETQY
12	TRBJ2-5	TRBV9	ASSVGQNQETQY
10	TRBJ2-5	TRBV2	ASSTSAETQY
11	TRBJ1-5	TRBV6-5	ASSGRDNQPQH
9	TRBJ1-6	TRBV2	ASRSNSPLH
12	TRBJ1-2	TRBV27	ASSGDRFNYGYT
10	TRBJ2-7	TRBV6-5	ASSTLRGEQY
14	TRBJ1-2	TRBV4-2	ASSQGVSGGTYGYT
11	TRBJ2-3	TRBV6-4	ASSVTVQDTQY
11	TRBJ2-1	TRBV5-1	ASRDGGYNEQF
12	TRBJ1-2	TRBV4-2	ASSQGQGGDGYT
9	TRBJ1-2	TRBV30	AWSLNYGYT
10	TRBJ2-3	TRBV28	ASSLPGDTQY
11	TRBJ1-5	TRBV27	ASSRGFRQPQH
13	TRBJ2-5	TRBV23-1	ASSPEVRVGETQY
13	TRBJ2-3	TRBV25-1	ASSDHRGRTDTQY
13	TRBJ2-1	TRBV9	ASSVAGGKGYEQF
12	TRBJ1-2	TRBV27	ASSLSRGSVGYT
12	TRBJ2-7	TRBV30	AWRTSGESYEQY
14	TRBJ2-2	TRBV9	ASSVSGGRHTGELF
13	TRBJ2-2	TRBV2	ASSTSGGAIGELF